What follows are 20 T cell receptor beta chains derived from one specimen sequenced in a study of OX40 agonist ivuxolimab in advanced cancers. Profiled with immunoSEQ multiplex PCR; TCRdb holds only in-frame clones, not every one. The sample has around 82,000 clones; 88% are singletons. The sample was CD4+ or CD8+ T cells sorted from blood, taken in a trial of the OX40 agonist ivuxolimab. These receptors came from an adult with an advanced solid tumor such as melanoma, head and neck, liver or kidney cancer.

This chain joins TRBV5-1 and TRBJ2-3; 8 bases agree with TRBD2. V lost 1 base to trimming and J lost 3 bases; unmatched junction nucleotides: 4. CDR3 length: 15 residues. Germline V CDR1 and CDR2: SGHRS, YFSETQ. CDR3 in DNA: TGCGCCAGCAGCTTGACCGGGAGGGGGACAGATACGCAGTATTTT. Protein product: CASSLTGRGTDTQYF.

V and J are TRBV2 and TRBJ2-5, with 7 nucleotides matching TRBD2. The CDR3 has 13 amino acids. The ends lost 10 bases at V and 5 bases at J; junction bases unmatched: 10. The V gene's germline CDR1 is SNHLY and CDR2 FYNNEI. This chain's CDR3 is CATSTSNGETQYF. The CDR3 nucleotides are TGTGCCACTTCGACTAGCAACGGGGAGACCCAGTACTTC.

The gene calls are TRBV5-4 and TRBJ1-2; 7 bases map to TRBD1. From germline, CDR1 is SGHNT and CDR2 YYREEE (reference sequence). V was pared by 4 bases and J by 5 bases, with 11 bases of the junction left unmatched. CDR3 length equals 15 residues. The CDR3 DNA reads as TGTGCCAGCAGCAGACTGCTGACAGGGAATTATGGCTACACCTTC. This gives the protein CASSRLLTGNYGYTF.

The V gene is TRBV9, the J gene TRBJ2-7, with 11 bases identical to TRBD1. CDR1 is SGDLS, CDR2 YYNGEE, per germline. Losses at the gene ends were 5 bases for V and 5 bases for J; bases not matched to a gene: 9. This CDR3 is built from 15 residues. CDR3 nucleotide sequence: TGTGCCAGCAGTATTACCGGGACAGGGGGACACGAGCAGTACTTC. It encodes CASSITGTGGHEQYF.

This clone was counted a few times. This rearrangement joins TRBV28 to TRBJ1-2, with D unclear. This CDR3 has 11 amino acids. The germline gives CDR1 MDHEN, CDR2 SYDVKM. Trimming pared 3 bases from V and 5 bases from J, leaving 4 bases between. The CDR3: CASSLRYGYTF. The CDR3 coding sequence is TGTGCCAGCAGTTTGCGTTATGGCTACACCTTC.

The chain combines TRBV7-9 with TRBJ2-3; tentatively, D is TRBD1 or TRBD2 (6 bases each). This CDR3 region has 15 residues. Deletions cut 5 bases from V and 14 bases from J, with 26 bases between. Per the germline V gene, CDR1 is SEHNR and CDR2 is FQNEAQ (reference sequence). The CDR3 nucleotides read TGTGCCAGCAGCCCCGGCCCCTTTAAGGGGGGCTCGGGGTATTTT. It is translated as CASSPGPFKGGSGYF. Based on the CDR3 plus reference TRBV7-9 and TRBJ2-3, the full variable domain is DTGVSQNPRHKITKRGQNVTFRCDPISEHNRLYWYRQTLGQGPEFLTYFQNEAQLEKSRLLSDRFSAERPKGSFSTLEIQRTEQGDSAMYLCASSPGPFKGGSGYFGPGTRLTVL.

As for this clone: Because it lacks the conserved phenylalanine or tryptophan at the end, this CDR3 is likely a read error. The gene calls are TRBV11-2 and TRBJ1-6, with D possibly being TRBD1 (6 bases). Trimming pared 1 base from V and 11 bases from J, leaving 12 bases between. CDR3 size: 14 residues. Germline V gene data show CDR1 as SGHAT and CDR2 as FQNNGV. The DNA of the CDR3 is TGTGCCAGCAGCTTAGCGGGACAATGGGCACCCCTCCACCTT. It encodes CASSLAGQWAPLHL.

The chain couples TRBV5-6 to TRBJ2-7; D is ambiguous. V lost 0 bases and J lost 1, with 8 bases in between. This CDR3 has 14 residues. Germline V CDR1 and CDR2: SGHDT, YYEEEE. As DNA, the CDR3 is TGTGCCAGCAGCTTGGGAGCCTGGTCCTACGAGCAGTACTTC. Protein product: CASSLGAWSYEQYF.

The chain combines TRBV11-2 with TRBJ1-1; D is unresolved. V gave up 5 bases and J gave up 1 base, with 8 bases separating them. This CDR3 has 13 amino acids. The germline gives CDR1 SGHAT, CDR2 FQNNGV. The CDR3 bases are TGTGCCAGCAGCACCAGCCGGAACACTGAAGCTTTCTTT. Translation: CASSTSRNTEAFF.

The V and J genes are TRBV2 and TRBJ1-5; a possible D gene is TRBD1 (5 bases). Germline V gene data show CDR1 as SNHLY and CDR2 as FYNNEI. The CDR3 extends over 17 amino acids. V was cut by 4 bases and J by 2 bases, with 18 bases left in between. CDR3 sequence: CASSVGKGDLGNQPQHF. The CDR3 nucleotides are TGTGCCAGCAGTGTGGGAAAAGGGGACCTGGGCAATCAGCCCCAGCATTTT.

The chain joins TRBV10-3 to TRBJ2-3; 10 nucleotides align to TRBD2. CDR1 and CDR2 from the germline V gene are ENHRY and SYGVKD. Unmatched junction bases numbered 16, after V lost 4 bases and J lost 0 bases. This CDR3 has 20 amino acids. In nucleotides, the CDR3 is TGTGCCATCAGTGGTCAAACTAGCGGGGACCACGCATATAGCACAGATACGCAGTATTTT. It translates to CAISGQTSGDHAYSTDTQYF.

J is TRBJ1-2 and V is TRBV5-3, with 8 bases lining up with TRBD1. TRBV5-3 is known as an ORF, though its function is uncertain. The CDR3 spans 15 residues. Germline trimming cut 1 base from V and 4 bases from J; bases unmatched to any gene: 6. CDR3 amino acids: CARSLSQGDFYGYTF. Written as DNA, the CDR3 is TGTGCCAGAAGCTTGTCACAGGGGGATTTCTATGGCTACACCTTC.

V usage is TRBV9 and J usage is TRBJ2-7; D assignment may be TRBD1 or TRBD2 (5 bases each). The length of the CDR3 is 14 residues. Germline values: CDR1 SGDLS, CDR2 YYNGEE. Trimming removed 2 bases at V and 3 bases at J, with 12 bases between. The CDR3: CASSVRDGDYEQYF. The CDR3 region has the DNA TGTGCCAGCAGCGTCCGGGACGGGGACTACGAGCAGTACTTC.

This clone was observed a single time. The gene calls are TRBV6-1 and TRBJ1-5; D is uncertain. Germline V gene data show CDR1 as MNHNS and CDR2 as SASEGT. The CDR3 spans 15 residues. V dropped 4 bases and J dropped 3 bases, with 13 bases sitting between them. CDR3 in amino acids: CASSVSVTDNQPQHF. The CDR3 DNA is TGTGCCAGCAGTGTCAGTGTTACTGACAATCAGCCCCAGCATTTT.

The chain couples TRBV4-2 to TRBJ1-2; D is unresolved. V dropped 1 base and J dropped 2 bases, with 11 bases sitting between them. This CDR3 region has 15 residues. Germline V gene data show CDR1 as LGHNA and CDR2 as YNFKEQ. The CDR3 here is CASSQAGAGNYGYTF. The CDR3 DNA is TGTGCCAGCAGCCAAGCGGGAGCAGGCAACTATGGCTACACCTTC.

This clone has a single count. The chain has TRBV7-3 and TRBJ2-5; perhaps D is TRBD1 or TRBD2 (5 bases each). Germline V gene data show CDR1 as SGHTA and CDR2 as FQGTGA. V dropped 2 bases and J dropped 5 bases, with 15 bases sitting between them. The CDR3 totals 15 residues. CDR3 amino acids: CASSLGGQGWETQYF. For the CDR3, the DNA is TGTGCCAGCAGCTTAGGCGGGCAGGGATGGGAGACCCAGTACTTC.

In its sample, this clone was seen once. The genes are TRBV19 and TRBJ1-5; D possibly corresponds to TRBD1 (6 bases). CDR1 is LNHDA, CDR2 SQIVND, per germline (reference sequence). The CDR3 consists of 14 residues. V dropped 7 bases and J dropped 1 base, with 11 bases sitting between them. The CDR3 DNA sequence: TGTGCCAGTACCTCAGGACAGAGCAATCAGCCCCAGCATTTT. This gives the protein CASTSGQSNQPQHF. The whole variable domain, remainder taken from reference TRBV19 and TRBJ1-5, is DGGITQSPKYLFRKEGQNVTLSCEQNLNHDAMYWYRQDPGQGLRLIYYSQIVNDFQKGDIAEGYSVSREKKESFPLTVTSAQKNPTAFYLCASTSGQSNQPQHFGDGTRLSIL.

There are a few counts of this clone. The CDR3 here is CASRVDRGRNEQYF. CDR3 nucleotide sequence: TGTGCCAGCAGGGTGGACAGGGGGCGGAACGAGCAGTACTTC. This chain joins TRBV6-5 and TRBJ2-7, with 11 nucleotides matching TRBD1. The CDR3 is 14 residues long. J lost 5 bases, V lost 6 bases, and 6 bases had no gene match. The V gene's germline CDR1 is MNHEY and CDR2 SVGAGI.

V usage is TRBV6-4 and J usage is TRBJ1-5; D is ambiguous. Germline lookup yields CDR1 MRHNA and CDR2 SNTAGT. The CDR3 consists of 13 residues. V was trimmed by 5 bases and J by 6 bases, leaving 11 bases between them. This CDR3 reads CASSPLGGQPQHF. The CDR3 DNA follows: TGTGCCAGCAGTCCGCTAGGCGGTCAGCCCCAGCATTTT.

J is TRBJ2-7 and V is TRBV29-1; D ambiguous. This CDR3 region has 11 residues. Germline V lookup: CDR1 SQVTM, CDR2 ANQGSEA. Between the trimmed V and J ends, which lost 4 bases and 0 bases, there was a span of 4 bases. Here the CDR3 reads CSVVVSYEQYF. The CDR3 DNA follows: TGCAGCGTTGTTGTCTCCTACGAGCAGTACTTC.